The 15 T cell receptor beta chains in this list originate from one sample, sequenced in a study of T-cell memory formation after mild COVID-19. TCRdb ran MiXCR on the 5' RACE reads and lists one entry per CDR3 protein. This sample carries around 160,000 distinct CDR3 sequences, roughly 10% of them seen once, and the ten largest clones take approximately 3.8%. The sequenced sample consisted of PBMCs or a T cell subset sorted from them (not recorded which). The receptors were gathered from a man between 18 and 29 years old who had mild COVID-19 (a few samples of this study predate the infection). Cell type and time point are not known.

The chain has TRBV5-1 and TRBJ2-5; 7 nucleotides agree with TRBD1. CDR1 is SGHRS and CDR2 is YFSETQ in the germline V gene. CDR3 length equals 14 residues. Trimming cost V 3 bases and J 3 bases; bases outside gene matches: 5. The CDR3 DNA follows: TGCGCCAGCAGCTCGGGACAGCTCAAAGAGACCCAGTACTTC. This gives the protein CASSSGQLKETQYF.

The CDR3 DNA reads as TGTGCCAGCAGCTTTCGACAGGGGGAGAGAGATACGCAGTATTTT. Amino acids: CASSFRQGERDTQYF. This chain joins TRBV7-8 and TRBJ2-3, with 9 bases matching TRBD1. The CDR3 is made up of 15 amino acids. V trimming: 3 bases; J trimming: 5 bases; junction bases outside the gene matches: 6. CDR1 is SGHVS, CDR2 FQNEAQ, per germline.

V usage is TRBV4-3 and J usage is TRBJ1-3; no firm D call. The V end was cut by 4 bases, the J end by 4 bases, with 14 bases between. The CDR3 is made up of 15 amino acids. Germline V gives CDR1 LGHNA, CDR2 YSLEER. The CDR3 region has the DNA TGCGCCAGCAGCCCCCGGTGGGGTCCGGGAAACACCATATATTTT. Amino acids: CASSPRWGPGNTIYF.

This clonotype showed up just a few times. V is TRBV7-2 and J is TRBJ1-1; 7 bases map to TRBD1. The CDR3 length is 14 residues. With V trimmed by 5 bases and J by 3 bases, 6 bases remained unmatched. Germline assignment: CDR1 SGHTA and CDR2 FQGNSA. In DNA form, the CDR3 reads TGTGCCAGCAGCATCAGACAGGGCTACACTGAAGCTTTCTTT. This gives the protein CASSIRQGYTEAFF.

This clonotype appeared a few times. This chain uses TRBV20-1 with TRBJ1-2; a weak D match, TRBD1 (5 bases). Germline lookup yields CDR1 DFQATT and CDR2 SNEGSKA (reference sequence). The CDR3 consists of 12 residues. CDR3 nucleotide sequence: TGCAGCGCGGGGCAGCCTTACTATGGCTACACCTTC. Its translation: CSAGQPYYGYTF.

This clonotype was counted only a few times. This chain links TRBV6-5 with TRBJ2-7; D possibly corresponds to TRBD2 (6 bases). The germline V gene has CDR1 MNHEY and CDR2 SVGAGI. Trimming removed 8 bases from V and 6 bases from J, with 11 bases in between. The CDR3 is 11 amino acids. The CDR3 loop is CASSGGGEQYV. CDR3 DNA: TGTGCCAGCTCCGGGGGAGGCGAGCAGTACGTC.

The V and J genes are TRBV7-2 and TRBJ2-3; D ambiguous. Trimming shortened V by 3 bases and J by 4 bases, and 8 bases separated the two germline ends. The CDR3 length is 13 residues. CDR1 is SGHTA, CDR2 FQGNSA, per germline. As DNA, the CDR3 is TGTGCCAGCAGCTTTAGACCCTCAGATACGCAGTATTTT. Its translation: CASSFRPSDTQYF.

This clonotype occurred many times. This chain uses TRBV12-3 or TRBV12-4 with TRBJ2-1; D perhaps matches TRBD2 (6 bases). There are 15 residues in the CDR3. V was cut by 2 bases and J by 4 bases, with 12 bases left in between. The CDR3 region is CASSLTAAGYNEQFF. As DNA, the CDR3 is TGTGCCAGCAGTTTAACGGCGGCGGGGTACAATGAGCAGTTCTTC.

This chain connects TRBV24-1 to TRBJ2-1, with TRBD2 matching 11 bases. CDR1 KGHDR and CDR2 SFDVKD come from the germline V gene. This CDR3 has 14 residues. V dropped 10 bases and J dropped 5; count of bases not matched to a gene: 6. The CDR3 is CATRLAGPHNEQFF. The CDR3 DNA reads TGTGCCACTAGACTAGCGGGGCCACACAATGAGCAGTTCTTC.

This clonotype occurred a few times. The chain employs TRBV7-2 and TRBJ2-5; D possibly uses TRBD1 or TRBD2 (5 bases each). CDR1 is SGHTA, CDR2 FQGNSA, per germline. The CDR3 contains 14 residues. Trimming cost V 1 base and J 5 bases, with 11 bases left between them. The CDR3 DNA sequence: TGTGCCAGCAGCTTAGACTGGGGGTCGGAGACCCAGTACTTC. This sequence encodes CASSLDWGSETQYF.

This clonotype was seen at least ten times. Sequence at one end of the junction differs from germline and may be a read error. The chain has TRBV7-7 and TRBJ2-5; D is possibly TRBD1 (5 bases). The CDR3 contains 13 residues. Germline CDR1 reads SSHAT; CDR2 reads FNYEAQ (reference sequence). DNA of the CDR3: TGTGCTAGCAGCGTGGCAGGGCTCGGGACCCAGTACTTC. Translation: CASSVAGLGTQYF. Based on the CDR3 plus reference TRBV7-7 and TRBJ2-5, the full variable domain is GAGVSQSPRYKVTKRGQDVTLRCDPISSHATLYWYQQALGQGPEFLTYFNYEAQPDKSGLPSDRFSAERPEGSISTLTIQRTEQRDSAMYRCASSVAGLGTQYFGPGTRLLVL.

The chain employs TRBV6-2 or TRBV6-3 and TRBJ2-7; D might be TRBD1 or TRBD2, each matching 6 bases. V lost 6 bases, J lost 5 bases, and 17 bases lay in between. The CDR3 covers 14 residues. The germline CDR1 and CDR2 sequences are MNHEY and SVGEGT. CDR3 sequence: CASRPLRGLHEQYF. For the CDR3, the DNA is TGTGCCAGCAGGCCCCTACGGGGGCTCCACGAGCAGTACTTC.

The sample holds many counts of this clonotype. This sequence joins TRBV7-2 and TRBJ2-1, with D maybe TRBD1 (6 bases). Between the trimmed V and J ends, which lost 7 bases and 3 bases, there was a span of 16 bases. This CDR3 has 15 amino acids. CDR1 and CDR2 (germline): SGHTA, FQGNSA. CDR3 nucleotide sequence: TGTGCCAGCACCATCCCAAGGGGGTTCTACAATGAGCAGTTCTTC. Amino acids: CASTIPRGFYNEQFF.

The chain uses TRBV4-1 and TRBJ2-2, with a weak D call TRBD2 (6 bases). Looked up from germline, CDR1 is MGHRA and CDR2 is YSYEKL. CDR3 length: 16 residues. V lost 4 bases and J lost 3, with 15 bases in between. The CDR3 loop is CASSRFSGGDTGELFF. The CDR3 nucleotides read TGCGCCAGCAGCCGCTTCTCTGGAGGGGACACCGGGGAGCTGTTTTTT.

This clonotype was picked up a small number of times. The CDR3 spells CASSPRLRAVGTEAFF. The CDR3 DNA reads as TGTGCCAGCTCACCGCGGTTAAGGGCAGTGGGCACTGAAGCTTTCTTT. V is TRBV18 and J is TRBJ1-1; D unclear. The CDR3 totals 16 residues. The V gene's germline CDR1 is KGHSH and CDR2 LQKENI. The V and J ends lost 3 bases and 4 bases respectively, with 18 bases between them. The full variable domain, completed using reference TRBV18 and TRBJ1-1, is NAGVMQNPRHLVRRRGQEARLRCSPMKGHSHVYWYRQLPEEGLKFMVYLQKENIIDESGMPKERFSAEFPKEGPSILRIQQVVRGDSAAYFCASSPRLRAVGTEAFFGQGTRLTVV.